This section outlines one T cell receptor beta chain sequence together with its context. Its antigen is not identified. The data derive from a study of monozygotic twins with inflammatory bowel disease. This CDR3 spans 17 amino acids. Germline V gene sequence: CDR1 SGHTA, CDR2 FQGNSA. Study-level findings and limits: Concordance status among twins (concordant versus discordant) showed no link to repertoire similarity, possibly from limited power. Evidence did not back any single strong signal or clonotype linked to IBD.

cDNA synthesis was performed in eight separate reactions for each sample. TCRdb reanalyzed the 5' RACE reads and collapses them to one entry per CDR3 protein, without DNA. The sample shows about 330,000 distinct CDR3 sequences, and approximately 2% sits with its ten largest clones. The sample taken for sequencing was blood. This TCR derives from a human donor with ulcerative colitis or Crohn's disease, or a healthy co-twin of an affected twin (not recorded which). V usage is TRBV7-2 and J usage is TRBJ2-2; no DNA is available, so the TRBD1 call from TCRdb remains unchecked. This chain's CDR3 is CASSSSGGPSNTGELFF. Supplemented by reference TRBV7-2 and TRBJ2-2, the full variable domain reads GAGVSQSPSNKVTEKGKDVELRCDPISGHTALYWYRQSLGQGLEFLIYFQGNSAPDKSGLPSDRFSAERTGGSVSTLTIQRTQQEDSAVYLCASSSSGGPSNTGELFFGEGSRLTVL.